The 7 T cell receptor beta chains presented below share a single source sample, sequenced in a study of PD-1 blockade in classical Hodgkin lymphoma. This sample's time point: cycle 4 day 1 (C4D1), after about 6 weeks of nivolumab. In every patient, relapse followed autologous stem cell transplantation, while exposure to brentuximab vedotin differed. Assay used: immunoSEQ multiplex PCR; TCRdb lists only in-frame clones, some missing. The sample shows over 20,000 clones, approximately 85% of them seen only once. The sequences come from peripheral blood mononuclear cells (PBMCs), collected before the fourth cycle of nivolumab. The source of these receptors is a human donor with classical Hodgkin lymphoma.

This clone appeared once. The chain is built from TRBV4-2 and TRBJ2-1, with TRBD1 matching over 10 bases. There are 19 residues in the CDR3. The J segment lost 4 bases and the V segment lost 1 base, leaving 13 bases of the junction unmatched. Germline CDR1 reads LGHNA; CDR2 reads YNFKEQ. CDR3 in amino acids: CASSQGKDRGNSLYNEQFF. DNA of the CDR3: TGTGCCAGCAGCCAAGGAAAGGACAGGGGGAACTCCCTTTACAATGAGCAGTTCTTC.

This chain uses TRBV4-3 with TRBJ2-1, with D tentatively TRBD2 (6 bases). Germline CDR1 and CDR2: LGHNA and YSLEER. V lost 0 bases and J lost 9, with 24 bases in between. This CDR3 contains 18 residues. CDR3 in amino acids: CASSQDPFFLGGPFEQFF. The CDR3 DNA is TGCGCCAGCAGCCAAGACCCTTTCTTCTTGGGAGGTCCCTTTGAGCAGTTCTTC.

The chain employs TRBV7-2 and TRBJ1-6, with 7 bases fitting TRBD1. The CDR3 has 13 residues. Germline loops: CDR1 SGHTA, CDR2 FQGNSA. With V trimmed by 2 bases and J by 14 bases, 6 bases remained unmatched. CDR3 nucleotides: TGTGCCAGCAGCTTACCAGGACAGGCGGCCCTCCACTTT. Its protein is CASSLPGQAALHF.

This chain connects TRBV5-1 to TRBJ2-2; the D gene is possibly TRBD2 (6 bases). The V and J ends lost 1 base and 3 bases respectively, with 10 bases between them. Germline loops: CDR1 SGHRS, CDR2 YFSETQ. This CDR3 comprises 15 residues. Here the CDR3 DNA reads TGCGCCAGCAGCTTGTTTAGCGGCTACACCGGGGAGCTGTTTTTT. Its protein product is CASSLFSGYTGELFF.

This sequence joins TRBV11-2 and TRBJ2-3; D is undetermined. V was trimmed by 3 bases and J by 5 bases, leaving 15 bases between them. CDR3 size: 15 residues. Looked up from germline, CDR1 is SGHAT and CDR2 is FQNNGV. This CDR3 is CASSFNPSVGDTQYF. Here the CDR3 DNA reads TGTGCCAGCAGCTTCAACCCCTCCGTAGGAGATACGCAGTATTTT. The full variable domain, rest sourced from reference TRBV11-2 and TRBJ2-3, is EAGVAQSPRYKIIEKRQSVAFWCNPISGHATLYWYQQILGQGPKLLIQFQNNGVVDDSQLPKDRFSAERLKGVDSTLKIQPAKLEDSAVYLCASSFNPSVGDTQYFGPGTRLTVL.

This clone was picked up one time. The chain links TRBV7-9 to TRBJ1-2; 9 bases fit TRBD1. The CDR3 is made up of 15 amino acids. The junction had 10 bases not matched to a gene; V was cut back by 5 bases and J by 6 bases. Germline V gene lookup returns CDR1 SEHNR and CDR2 FQNEAQ (reference sequence). In nucleotides, the CDR3 is TGTGCCAGCAGCGACCGGGACAGGGCTTTTGATGGCTACACCTTC. Translated: CASSDRDRAFDGYTF.

The chain is built from TRBV5-5 and TRBJ2-7, with D perhaps TRBD1 (5 bases). Per germline, CDR1 SGHKS and CDR2 YYEKEE (reference sequence). V lost 6 bases to trimming and J lost 3 bases, with 7 bases between them. The CDR3 totals 11 residues. CDR3 loop: CASTDSYEQYF. In DNA, the CDR3 is TGTGCCAGCACCGACAGCTACGAGCAGTACTTC.